What follows are 19 T cell receptor beta chains derived from one specimen sequenced in a study of technical replicates of blood from a handful of donors. The repertoire was sequenced with immunoSEQ multiplex PCR; TCRdb's copy has only in-frame clones and lacks some. The sample records more than 65,000 clones, about 97% being singletons. Sequencing was carried out using T cells isolated from PBMCs. These receptors were obtained from a human donor in good health.

The chain uses TRBV14 and TRBJ1-1; D gene ambiguous. V dropped 0 bases and J dropped 3 bases, with 14 bases sitting between them. This CDR3 region has 16 residues. Per the germline V gene, CDR1 is SGHDN and CDR2 is FVKESK. In DNA, the CDR3 is TGTGCCAGCAGCCAAGATTTTGGACGGAGGGACACTGAAGCTTTCTTT. Translated, it gives CASSQDFGRRDTEAFF.

The V gene is TRBV28, the J gene TRBJ1-2; TRBD1 aligns across 8 bases. V gave up 5 bases and J gave up 8 bases; unmatched junction bases: 7. Germline V lookup: CDR1 MDHEN, CDR2 SYDVKM. The CDR3 has 13 amino acids. CDR3 coding DNA: TGTGCCAGCAGTGCCCGGACAGGGAGCGGCTACACCTTC. Translated, it gives CASSARTGSGYTF.

The chain has TRBV27 and TRBJ1-5, with D perhaps matching TRBD1 (6 bases). V was cut by 7 bases and J by 2 bases, with 18 bases left in between. The CDR3 is 16 amino acids. Germline V lookup: CDR1 MNHEY, CDR2 SMNVEV (reference sequence). The CDR3 loop reads CASTSQGNLGNQPQHF. Here the CDR3 DNA reads TGTGCCAGCACCTCCCAGGGGAACCTTGGCAATCAGCCCCAGCATTTT.

This clone was detected only a few times. The J gene is TRBJ1-5, the V gene TRBV19; D is possibly TRBD1 (5 bases). Trimming removed 3 bases at V and 7 bases at J, with 13 bases between. The CDR3 is 14 residues long. Germline CDR1 LNHDA, CDR2 SQIVND (reference sequence). In nucleotides, the CDR3 is TGTGCCAGTAGTATGGTGGGGCTTTGGCAGCCCCAGCATTTT. Protein product: CASSMVGLWQPQHF.

The chain uses TRBV19 and TRBJ1-2, with TRBD1 matching over 7 bases. Unmatched junction bases numbered 9, after V lost 5 bases and J lost 3 bases. CDR3 length: 15 amino acids. Germline V lookup: CDR1 LNHDA, CDR2 SQIVND (reference sequence). In DNA form, the CDR3 reads TGTGCCAGTAGTTTCCGGGACAGCTTTTACTATGGCTACACCTTC. As protein: CASSFRDSFYYGYTF.

CDR3 DNA sequence: TGTGCCAGCAGCTTAGATCTGGCTAGCGGGAGAGAGGGTCCCGGGGAGCTGTTTTTT. Translating it yields CASSLDLASGREGPGELFF. The rearrangement uses TRBV11-3 and TRBJ2-2; 10 nucleotides line up with TRBD2. Germline lookup yields CDR1 SGHNT and CDR2 YENEEA. Trimming at V came to 0 bases and at J to 6 bases, leaving 13 bases not matched to a gene. The CDR3 sequence is 19 residues long.

The sample holds one count of this clone. The chain uses TRBV6-1 and TRBJ1-5; D is uncertain. The CDR3 spans 14 residues. The V gene lost 6 bases and the J gene lost 5 bases, with 14 bases spanning the gap. In germline, CDR1 is MNHNS, CDR2 SASEGT. CDR3 region: CASRLRVSYQPQHF. In nucleotides, the CDR3 is TGTGCCAGCAGATTGAGGGTATCCTATCAGCCCCAGCATTTT.

This clone appeared a single time. The rearrangement links TRBV9 to TRBJ1-2; 7 bases fit TRBD1. Germline CDR1 is SGDLS and CDR2 is YYNGEE. The V segment lost 5 bases and the J segment 4 bases; nucleotides outside the gene matches: 17. CDR3 length: 17 residues. DNA for the CDR3: TGTGCCAGCAGTGACGCATTCCGCCGACAGGGAGGCTATGGCTACACCTTC. It specifies CASSDAFRRQGGYGYTF.

This chain uses TRBV18 with TRBJ2-1; 7 positions agree with TRBD2. After removal of 8 bases from V and 8 bases from J, the junction contained 0 bases not matched to a gene. CDR1 and CDR2 (germline): KGHSH, LQKENI. This CDR3 is 10 amino acids long. CDR3 DNA: TGTGCCAGCGGGGGGGATGAGCAGTTCTTC. It codes for CASGGDEQFF.

V usage is TRBV7-3 and J usage is TRBJ2-1; TRBD2 is a possible D gene (6 bases). V was cut by 5 bases and J by 6 bases, with 20 bases left in between. The germline V gene encodes CDR1 SGHTA and CDR2 FQGTGA. This CDR3 is 16 amino acids long. CDR3 sequence reads: CASSPDSGTPPNEQFF. The DNA for the CDR3 is TGTGCCAGCAGCCCGGATTCCGGGACTCCACCCAATGAGCAGTTCTTC.

The J gene is TRBJ2-1, the V gene TRBV28; 9 bases are a match to TRBD1. With V trimmed by 6 bases and J by 10 bases, 7 bases remained unmatched. The CDR3 is 13 residues long. Looked up from germline, CDR1 is MDHEN and CDR2 is SYDVKM. The CDR3 reads CASSTGTGTEQFF. CDR3 coding DNA: TGTGCCAGCAGCACCGGGACAGGGACAGAGCAGTTCTTC.

The chain combines TRBV12-5 with TRBJ2-1; D is undetermined. Germline CDR1 LGHNT, CDR2 FRNRAP. The CDR3 runs 12 residues. V lost 3 bases to trimming and J lost 7 bases, with 7 bases between them. This CDR3 is CASGFPGNEQFF. In nucleotides, the CDR3 is TGTGCTAGTGGTTTCCCCGGGAATGAGCAGTTCTTC.

This clone was observed a single time. The J gene is TRBJ2-3, the V gene TRBV7-9; D is perhaps TRBD1 (5 bases). Trimming took 0 bases from V and 3 from J, leaving 10 bases between them. The CDR3 runs to 15 residues. Germline CDR1 is SEHNR and CDR2 is FQNEAQ (reference sequence). CDR3 DNA sequence: TGTGCCAGCAGCTTAGCCCAGGGAAGGACAGATACGCAGTATTTT. As protein: CASSLAQGRTDTQYF.

The rearrangement uses TRBV18 and TRBJ1-4; 9 positions agree with TRBD1. V was clipped by 6 bases and J by 4 bases; unmatched bases: 3. CDR1 is KGHSH, CDR2 LQKENI, per germline. This CDR3 is 14 amino acids long. CDR3 sequence (DNA): TGTGCCAGCTCCCCGGACAGGGGTAATGAAAAACTGTTTTTT. Its protein product is CASSPDRGNEKLFF.

In this sample, this clone turned up once. The chain combines TRBV20-1 with TRBJ2-7; the D gene is possibly TRBD1 (6 bases). The CDR3 has 11 amino acids. CDR1 DFQATT and CDR2 SNEGSKA come from the germline V gene (reference sequence). V was clipped by 6 bases and J by 6 bases, with 12 bases between them. The CDR3 sequence: CSANTGREQYF. Written as DNA, the CDR3 is TGCAGTGCGAATACAGGGCGCGAGCAGTACTTC.

A remark on this clone: The junction does not match germline at one end; this may be a read error. The chain has TRBV30 and TRBJ2-5; possibly TRBD1 for D (6 bases). There are 10 residues in the CDR3. Germline CDR1 reads GTSNPN; CDR2 reads SVGIG (reference sequence). The CDR3 sequence: CAWSVGTPHF. CDR3 nucleotide sequence: TGTGCCTGGAGTGTAGGGACACCACACTTC.

The rearrangement links TRBV10-3 to TRBJ1-2; D is unclear. The CDR3 consists of 11 residues. The germline V gene has CDR1 ENHRY and CDR2 SYGVKD. Between the trimmed V and J ends, which lost 6 bases and 6 bases, there was a span of 8 bases. Written as DNA, the CDR3 is TGTGCCATCAGCGCGAGGGATGGCTACACCTTC. Protein: CAISARDGYTF.

The rearrangement uses TRBV11-2 and TRBJ2-1, with a possible D match to TRBD1 (5 bases). In germline, CDR1 is SGHAT, CDR2 FQNNGV. Trimming cost V 2 bases and J 0 bases, with 8 bases left between them. The CDR3 is 15 amino acids. CDR3: CASSLPTVSYNEQFF. CDR3 in DNA: TGTGCCAGCAGCTTACCGACAGTCTCCTACAATGAGCAGTTCTTC.

The chain uses TRBV28 and TRBJ1-1, with a tentative D call TRBD1 (6 bases). Deletions cut 6 bases from V and 0 bases from J, with 11 bases between. There are 14 residues in the CDR3. CDR1 MDHEN and CDR2 SYDVKM come from the germline V gene. CDR3 region: CASRVDRMNTEAFF. CDR3 bases: TGTGCCAGCAGAGTAGACAGGATGAACACTGAAGCTTTCTTT.